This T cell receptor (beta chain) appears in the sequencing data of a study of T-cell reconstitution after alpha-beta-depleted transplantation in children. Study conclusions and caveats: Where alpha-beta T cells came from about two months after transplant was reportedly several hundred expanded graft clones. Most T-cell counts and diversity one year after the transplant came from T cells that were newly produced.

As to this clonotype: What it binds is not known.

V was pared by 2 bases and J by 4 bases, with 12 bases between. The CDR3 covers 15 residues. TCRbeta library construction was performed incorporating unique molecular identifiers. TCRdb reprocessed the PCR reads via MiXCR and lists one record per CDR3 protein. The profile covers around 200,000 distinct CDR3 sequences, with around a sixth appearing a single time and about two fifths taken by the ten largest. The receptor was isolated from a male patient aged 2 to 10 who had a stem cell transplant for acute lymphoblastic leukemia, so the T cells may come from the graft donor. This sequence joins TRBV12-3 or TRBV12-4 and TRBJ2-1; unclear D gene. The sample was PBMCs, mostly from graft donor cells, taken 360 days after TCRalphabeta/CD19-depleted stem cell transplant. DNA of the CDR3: TGTGCCAGCAGTTTAAAAGCTTCATTATACAATGAGCAGTTCTTC. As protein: CASSLKASLYNEQFF.